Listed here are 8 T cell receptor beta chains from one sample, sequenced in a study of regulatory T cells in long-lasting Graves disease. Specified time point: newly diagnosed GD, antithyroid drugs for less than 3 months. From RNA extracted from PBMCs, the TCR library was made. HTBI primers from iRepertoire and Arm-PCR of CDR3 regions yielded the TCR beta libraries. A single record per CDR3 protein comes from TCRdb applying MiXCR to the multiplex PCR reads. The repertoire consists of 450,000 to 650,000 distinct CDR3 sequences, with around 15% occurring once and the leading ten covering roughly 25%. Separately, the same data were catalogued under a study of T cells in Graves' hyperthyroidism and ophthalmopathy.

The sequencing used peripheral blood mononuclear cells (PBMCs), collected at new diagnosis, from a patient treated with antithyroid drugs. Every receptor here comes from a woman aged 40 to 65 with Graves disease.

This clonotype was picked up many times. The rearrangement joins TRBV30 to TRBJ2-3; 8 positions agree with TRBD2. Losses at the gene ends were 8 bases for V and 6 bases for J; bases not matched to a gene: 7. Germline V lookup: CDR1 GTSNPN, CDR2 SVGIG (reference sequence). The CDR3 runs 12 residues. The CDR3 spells CAVVGGGDTQYF. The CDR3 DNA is TGTGCCGTCGTCGGGGGGGGGGATACGCAGTATTTT.

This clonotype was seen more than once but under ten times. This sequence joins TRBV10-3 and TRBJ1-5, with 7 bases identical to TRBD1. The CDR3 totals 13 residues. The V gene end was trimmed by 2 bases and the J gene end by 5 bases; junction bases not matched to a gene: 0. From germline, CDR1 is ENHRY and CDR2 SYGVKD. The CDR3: CAISETGDQPQHF. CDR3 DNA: TGTGCCATCAGTGAGACAGGGGATCAGCCCCAGCATTTT.

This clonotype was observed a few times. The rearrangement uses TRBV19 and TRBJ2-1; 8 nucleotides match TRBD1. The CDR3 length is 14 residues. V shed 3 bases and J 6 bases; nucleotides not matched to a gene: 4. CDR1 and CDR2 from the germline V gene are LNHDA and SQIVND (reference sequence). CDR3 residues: CASSIYGQGNEQFF. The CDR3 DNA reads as TGTGCCAGTAGTATCTACGGACAGGGCAATGAGCAGTTCTTC.

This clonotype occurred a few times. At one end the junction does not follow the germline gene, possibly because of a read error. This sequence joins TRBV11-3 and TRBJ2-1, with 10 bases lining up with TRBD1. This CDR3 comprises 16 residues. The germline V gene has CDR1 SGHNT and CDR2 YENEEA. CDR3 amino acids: CASSLHQPHGQGGVNF. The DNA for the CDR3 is TGTGCCAGCAGCTTACATCAACCCCATGGACAGGGGGGGGTAAACTTC.

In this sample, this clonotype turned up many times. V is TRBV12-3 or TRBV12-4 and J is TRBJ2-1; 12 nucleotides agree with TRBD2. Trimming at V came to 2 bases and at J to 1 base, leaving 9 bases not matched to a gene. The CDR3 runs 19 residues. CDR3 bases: TGTGCCAGCAGTTTAAGGTTGCGACTAGCGGGGGCTTCCTACAATGAGCAGTTCTTC. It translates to CASSLRLRLAGASYNEQFF.

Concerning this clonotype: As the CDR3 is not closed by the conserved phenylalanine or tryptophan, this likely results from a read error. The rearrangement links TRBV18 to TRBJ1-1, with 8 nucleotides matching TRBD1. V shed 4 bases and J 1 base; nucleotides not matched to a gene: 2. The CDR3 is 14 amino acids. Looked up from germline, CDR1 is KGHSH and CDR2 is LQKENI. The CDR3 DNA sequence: TGTGCCAGCTCACAAGGACAGGGGAACACTGAAGCTTTCCTT. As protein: CASSQGQGNTEAFL.

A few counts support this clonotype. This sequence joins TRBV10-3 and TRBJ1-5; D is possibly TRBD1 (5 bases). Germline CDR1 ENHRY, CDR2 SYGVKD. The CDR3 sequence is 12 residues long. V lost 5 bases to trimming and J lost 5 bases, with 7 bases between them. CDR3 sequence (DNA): TGTGCCATCAGTACAGGCGATCAGCCCCAGCATTTT. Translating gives CAISTGDQPQHF.

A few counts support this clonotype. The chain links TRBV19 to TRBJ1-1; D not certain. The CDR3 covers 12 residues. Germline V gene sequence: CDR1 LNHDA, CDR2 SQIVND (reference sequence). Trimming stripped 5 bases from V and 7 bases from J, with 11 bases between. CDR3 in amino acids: CASSLGLGEAFF. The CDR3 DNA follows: TGTGCCAGTAGTCTCGGGTTAGGTGAAGCTTTCTTT.